The 17 T cell receptor beta chains below come from one sample, sequenced in a study of shared clonotypes between healthy human individuals. Assay used: immunoSEQ multiplex PCR; TCRdb lists only in-frame clones, some missing. Counted here are fewer than 600,000 clones, roughly 83% occurring once; the ten biggest clones make up 13%. Sequenced input: PBMCs. The origin of the receptors is a woman aged 40 to 55 in good health. Some clones in this sample may be carry-over from other donors' samples.

This sequence joins TRBV6-1 and TRBJ2-3; TRBD2 agrees at 8 bases. V lost 4 bases to trimming and J lost 8 bases; unmatched junction nucleotides: 8. The germline CDR1 and CDR2 sequences are MNHNS and SASEGT. The CDR3 is 14 residues long. The CDR3 here is CASSVRDGGGTQYF. In DNA, the CDR3 is TGTGCCAGCAGTGTCCGGGACGGGGGGGGTACGCAGTATTTT.

This clone was seen repeatedly, ten times or more. The chain is built from TRBV5-1 and TRBJ2-1; 7 positions agree with TRBD1. This CDR3 spans 17 amino acids. Germline CDR1 reads SGHRS; CDR2 reads YFSETQ. Trimming took 4 bases from V and 8 from J; bases not matched to a gene: 18. DNA of the CDR3: TGCGCCAGCAGCCCGCGCCCCTCGGGACAAGGGGGCGATGAGCAGTTCTTC. This translates into CASSPRPSGQGGDEQFF.

The chain employs TRBV4-3 and TRBJ1-4, with D maybe TRBD1 (5 bases). The CDR3 is 16 amino acids. Per germline, CDR1 LGHNA and CDR2 YSLEER. The ends were cut back, 0 bases at V and 4 bases at J, with 12 bases in the middle. The DNA of the CDR3 is TGCGCCAGCAGCCAAGATTCAACAGGACTTAATGAAAAACTGTTTTTT. This codes for CASSQDSTGLNEKLFF.

This chain links TRBV13 with TRBJ1-2; D is unresolved. The germline gives CDR1 PRHDT, CDR2 FYEKMQ (reference sequence). The CDR3 consists of 18 residues. V was trimmed by 1 base and J by 0 bases, leaving 18 bases between them. The CDR3 DNA sequence: TGTGCCAGCAGCTTAGATAGCCCCATACAGAGGCCTAACTATGGCTACACCTTC. Protein sequence: CASSLDSPIQRPNYGYTF.

The rearrangement uses TRBV4-3 and TRBJ2-2, with D possibly being TRBD2 (6 bases). The CDR3 covers 16 residues. V lost 3 bases and J 3 bases, leaving 14 bases between the germline ends. The germline V gene has CDR1 LGHNA and CDR2 YSLEER. CDR3 in amino acids: CASSQSRDLHTGELFF. In nucleotides, the CDR3 is TGCGCCAGCAGCCAGAGCCGGGACTTACACACCGGGGAGCTGTTTTTT.

This rearrangement joins TRBV9 to TRBJ2-3; 7 bases agree with TRBD2. Unmatched junction bases numbered 6, after V lost 0 bases and J lost 2 bases. The CDR3 consists of 16 residues. CDR1 and CDR2 (germline): SGDLS, YYNGEE. The CDR3 coding sequence is TGTGCCAGCAGCGTAGTGGGTAGCGGGTCCACAGATACGCAGTATTTT. Translation gives CASSVVGSGSTDTQYF.

A few counts support this clone. The chain employs TRBV19 and TRBJ1-1; maybe TRBD1 (6 bases). Between the trimmed V and J ends, which lost 4 bases and 1 base, there was a span of 10 bases. The CDR3 covers 14 residues. Germline V lookup: CDR1 LNHDA, CDR2 SQIVND (reference sequence). CDR3 DNA sequence: TGTGCCAGTAGTACGGACAGCGCGAACACTGAAGCTTTCTTT. This codes for CASSTDSANTEAFF.

The V call is TRBV7-6, the J call TRBJ1-5; maybe TRBD1 (6 bases). The V gene lost 4 bases and the J gene lost 7 bases, with 11 bases spanning the gap. The V gene's germline CDR1 is SGHVS and CDR2 FNYEAQ. The CDR3 contains 13 residues. Here the CDR3 reads CASSSGTGQPQHF. CDR3 nucleotides: TGTGCCAGCAGCTCGGGTACAGGGCAGCCCCAGCATTTT.

The V gene is TRBV28, the J gene TRBJ2-1, with 10 bases fitting TRBD1. V lost 2 bases and J lost 8; bases outside the gene matches: 3. The germline V gene encodes CDR1 MDHEN and CDR2 SYDVKM. This CDR3 is 14 amino acids long. CDR3 sequence reads: CASSLRQGAYEQFF. Written as DNA, the CDR3 is TGTGCCAGCAGTTTACGACAGGGGGCGTATGAGCAGTTCTTC.

The chain is built from TRBV27 and TRBJ2-7, with D perhaps TRBD1 (6 bases). This CDR3 is 17 amino acids long. Germline V lookup: CDR1 MNHEY, CDR2 SMNVEV (reference sequence). V was pared by 6 bases and J by 3 bases, with 24 bases between. CDR3 residues: CASSRVGWERGNYEQYF. DNA for the CDR3: TGTGCCAGCAGCCGGGTAGGGTGGGAAAGGGGGAACTACGAGCAGTACTTC.

The table lists this clone with a count of one. Being one base from a much bigger clone, this may be a read error. Other DNA sequences in this specimen translate into the identical CDR3. This chain uses TRBV10-3 with TRBJ2-7; D uncertain. Looked up from germline, CDR1 is ENHRY and CDR2 is SYGVKD. V lost 0 bases, J lost 3 bases, and 3 bases lay in between. CDR3 size: 12 residues. CDR3 residues: CAISESGYEQYF. The CDR3 region has the DNA TGTGCCATCAGTGAGTCGGGCTACGAGCAGTACTTC.

This chain connects TRBV20-1 to TRBJ2-2, with unresolved D. Trimming removed 4 bases from V and 4 bases from J, with 4 bases in between. Looked up from germline, CDR1 is DFQATT and CDR2 is SNEGSKA (reference sequence). The CDR3 spans 11 residues. In DNA, the CDR3 is TGCAGTGCTACCCGCACCGGGGAGCTGTTTTTT. This encodes CSATRTGELFF.

This chain uses TRBV7-9 with TRBJ1-2; 12 bases are a match to TRBD1. CDR3 length: 16 residues. The junction had 9 bases not matched to a gene; V was cut back by 5 bases and J by 5 bases. In germline, CDR1 is SEHNR, CDR2 FQNEAQ (reference sequence). The CDR3 coding sequence is TGTGCCAGCAGCCGCGGGACAGGGGGCGCTGGTTATGGCTACACCTTC. Its translation is CASSRGTGGAGYGYTF. The variable domain in full, completed from reference TRBV7-9 and TRBJ1-2, reads DTGVSQNPRHKITKRGQNVTFRCDPISEHNRLYWYRQTLGQGPEFLTYFQNEAQLEKSRLLSDRFSAERPKGSFSTLEIQRTEQGDSAMYLCASSRGTGGAGYGYTFGSGTRLTVV.

The chain links TRBV6-5 to TRBJ2-7; 7 positions agree with TRBD2. Looked up from germline, CDR1 is MNHEY and CDR2 is SVGAGI. Germline trimming cut 7 bases from V and 6 bases from J; bases unmatched to any gene: 9. CDR3 length equals 13 residues. The CDR3 coding sequence is TGTGCCAGCAACAACGGGCCTAGCGGCGAGCAGTACTTC. Its translation: CASNNGPSGEQYF.

The chain has TRBV28 and TRBJ2-1; D may match TRBD1 or TRBD2 (6 bases each). Trimming cost V 6 bases and J 9 bases, with 18 bases left between them. Germline V CDR1 and CDR2: MDHEN, SYDVKM. The CDR3 totals 14 residues. CDR3 bases: TGTGCCAGCAGCCAACCACAACAGGGAGGTGAGCAGTTCTTC. It specifies CASSQPQQGGEQFF.

The CDR3 sequence: CASSPQGEGEQYF. DNA of the CDR3: TGTGCCAGCTCACCACAGGGGGAAGGCGAGCAGTACTTC. The gene calls are TRBV18 and TRBJ2-7; D is perhaps TRBD1 (6 bases). This CDR3 is 13 amino acids long. In germline, CDR1 is KGHSH, CDR2 LQKENI. Trimming took 1 base from V and 6 from J, leaving 10 bases between them.

The V call is TRBV19, the J call TRBJ2-3; maybe TRBD2 (5 bases). Germline V gene data show CDR1 as LNHDA and CDR2 as SQIVND (reference sequence). The CDR3 is 14 residues long. V lost 5 bases and J lost 3, with 12 bases in between. CDR3 residues: CASSVGSGTDTQYF. The CDR3 DNA is TGTGCCAGTAGTGTGGGTTCGGGGACAGATACGCAGTATTTT.